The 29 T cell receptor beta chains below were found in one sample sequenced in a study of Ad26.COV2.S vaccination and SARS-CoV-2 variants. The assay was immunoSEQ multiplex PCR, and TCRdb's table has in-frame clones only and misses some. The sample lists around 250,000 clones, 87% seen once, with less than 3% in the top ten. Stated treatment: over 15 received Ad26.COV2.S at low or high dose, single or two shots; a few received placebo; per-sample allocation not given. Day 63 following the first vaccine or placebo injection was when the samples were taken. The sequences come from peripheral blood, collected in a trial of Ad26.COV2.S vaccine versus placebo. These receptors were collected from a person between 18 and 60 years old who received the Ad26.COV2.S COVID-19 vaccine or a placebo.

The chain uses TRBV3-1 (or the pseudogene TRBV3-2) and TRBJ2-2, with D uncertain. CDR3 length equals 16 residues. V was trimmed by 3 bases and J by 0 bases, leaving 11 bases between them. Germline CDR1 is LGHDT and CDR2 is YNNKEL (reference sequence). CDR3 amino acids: CASSQRRTTNTGELFF. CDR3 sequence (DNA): TGTGCCAGCAGCCAGAGACGCACAACGAACACCGGGGAGCTGTTTTTT.

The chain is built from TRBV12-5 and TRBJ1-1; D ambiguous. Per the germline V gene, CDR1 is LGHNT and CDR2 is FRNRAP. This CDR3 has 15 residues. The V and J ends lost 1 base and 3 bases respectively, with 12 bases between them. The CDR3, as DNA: TGTGCTAGTGGTTTGGGTACGTCGGGAGACACTGAAGCTTTCTTT. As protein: CASGLGTSGDTEAFF.

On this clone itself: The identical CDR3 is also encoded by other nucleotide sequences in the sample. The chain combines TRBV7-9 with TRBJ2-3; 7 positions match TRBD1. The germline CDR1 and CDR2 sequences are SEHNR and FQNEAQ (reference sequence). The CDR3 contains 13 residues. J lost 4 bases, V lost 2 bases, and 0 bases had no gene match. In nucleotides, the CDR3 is TGTGCCAGCAGCTTAACAGGGGCAGATACGCAGTATTTT. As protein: CASSLTGADTQYF. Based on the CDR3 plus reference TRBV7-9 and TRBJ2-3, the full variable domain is DTGVSQNPRHKITKRGQNVTFRCDPISEHNRLYWYRQTLGQGPEFLTYFQNEAQLEKSRLLSDRFSAERPKGSFSTLEIQRTEQGDSAMYLCASSLTGADTQYFGPGTRLTVL.

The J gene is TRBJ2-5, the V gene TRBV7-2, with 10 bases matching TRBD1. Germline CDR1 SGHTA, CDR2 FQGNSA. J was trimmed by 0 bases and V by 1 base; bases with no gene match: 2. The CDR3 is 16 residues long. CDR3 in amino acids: CASSLGTGGYQETQYF. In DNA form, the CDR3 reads TGTGCCAGCAGCTTAGGGACAGGGGGGTACCAAGAGACCCAGTACTTC.

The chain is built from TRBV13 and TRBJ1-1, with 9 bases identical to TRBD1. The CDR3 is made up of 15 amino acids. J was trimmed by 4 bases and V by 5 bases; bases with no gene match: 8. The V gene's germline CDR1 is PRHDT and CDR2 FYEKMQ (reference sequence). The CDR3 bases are TGTGCCAGCAGCCCCTCACAGGGGGCTGGCACTGAAGCTTTCTTT. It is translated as CASSPSQGAGTEAFF.

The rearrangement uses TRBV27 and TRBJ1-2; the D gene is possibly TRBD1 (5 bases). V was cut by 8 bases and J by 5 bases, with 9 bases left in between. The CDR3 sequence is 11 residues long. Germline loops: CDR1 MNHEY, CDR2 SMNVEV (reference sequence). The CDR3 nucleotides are TGTGCCAGCTCCGAGGGGTATGGCTACACCTTC. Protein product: CASSEGYGYTF.

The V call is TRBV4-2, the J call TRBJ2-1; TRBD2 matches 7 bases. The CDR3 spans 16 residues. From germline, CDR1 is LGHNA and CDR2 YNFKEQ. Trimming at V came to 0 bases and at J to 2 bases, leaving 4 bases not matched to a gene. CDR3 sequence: CASSQDLSGAYNEQFF. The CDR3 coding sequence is TGTGCCAGCAGCCAAGATCTCAGCGGGGCCTACAATGAGCAGTTCTTC.

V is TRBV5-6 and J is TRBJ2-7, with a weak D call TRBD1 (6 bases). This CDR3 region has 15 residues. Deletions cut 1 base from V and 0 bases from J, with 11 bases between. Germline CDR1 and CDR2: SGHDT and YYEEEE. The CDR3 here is CASSLTGYTSYEQYV. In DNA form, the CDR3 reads TGTGCCAGCAGCTTGACAGGGTATACCTCCTACGAGCAGTACGTC.

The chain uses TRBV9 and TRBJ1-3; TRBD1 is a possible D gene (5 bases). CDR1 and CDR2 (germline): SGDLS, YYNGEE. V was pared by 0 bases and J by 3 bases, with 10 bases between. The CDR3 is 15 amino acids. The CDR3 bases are TGTGCCAGCAGCGTAGGGGGGTACTATGGAAACACCATATATTTT. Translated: CASSVGGYYGNTIYF.

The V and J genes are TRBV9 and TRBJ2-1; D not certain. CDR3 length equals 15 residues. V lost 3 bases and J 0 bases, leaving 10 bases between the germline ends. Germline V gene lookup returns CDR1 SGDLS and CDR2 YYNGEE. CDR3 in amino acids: CASSERQGSYNEQFF. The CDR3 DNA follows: TGTGCCAGCAGCGAGCGACAAGGCTCCTACAATGAGCAGTTCTTC.

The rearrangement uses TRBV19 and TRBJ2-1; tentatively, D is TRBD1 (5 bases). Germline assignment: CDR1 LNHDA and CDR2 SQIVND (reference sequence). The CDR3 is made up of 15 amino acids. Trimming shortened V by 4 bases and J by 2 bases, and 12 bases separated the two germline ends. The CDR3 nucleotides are TGTGCCAGTAGTAATAGGGCAGGGACCTACAATGAGCAGTTCTTC. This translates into CASSNRAGTYNEQFF.

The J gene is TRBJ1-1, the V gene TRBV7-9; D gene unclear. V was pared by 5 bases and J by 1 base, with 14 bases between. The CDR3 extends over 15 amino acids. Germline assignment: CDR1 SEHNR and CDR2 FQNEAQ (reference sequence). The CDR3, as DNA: TGTGCCAGCAGCCTCCCGCGATTCGGGAACACTGAAGCTTTCTTT. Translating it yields CASSLPRFGNTEAFF.

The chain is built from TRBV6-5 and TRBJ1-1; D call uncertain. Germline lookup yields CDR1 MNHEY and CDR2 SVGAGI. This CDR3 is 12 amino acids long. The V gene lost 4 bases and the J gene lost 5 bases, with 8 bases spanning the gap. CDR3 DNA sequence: TGTGCCAGCAGTTCTCCGGGAACTGAAGCTTTCTTT. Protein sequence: CASSSPGTEAFF.

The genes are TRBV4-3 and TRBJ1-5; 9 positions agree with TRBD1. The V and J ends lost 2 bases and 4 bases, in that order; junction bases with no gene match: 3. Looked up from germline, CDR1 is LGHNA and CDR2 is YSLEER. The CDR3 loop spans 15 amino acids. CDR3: CASSQTGTGNQPQHF. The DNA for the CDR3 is TGCGCCAGCAGCCAAACCGGGACAGGGAATCAGCCCCAGCATTTT.

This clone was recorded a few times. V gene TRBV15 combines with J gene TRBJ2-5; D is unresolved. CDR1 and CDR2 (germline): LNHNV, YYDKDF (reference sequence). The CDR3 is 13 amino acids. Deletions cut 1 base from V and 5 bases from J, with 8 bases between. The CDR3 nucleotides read TGTGCCACCAGCAGAGGGGGTCGGGAGACCCAGTACTTC. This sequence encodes CATSRGGRETQYF.

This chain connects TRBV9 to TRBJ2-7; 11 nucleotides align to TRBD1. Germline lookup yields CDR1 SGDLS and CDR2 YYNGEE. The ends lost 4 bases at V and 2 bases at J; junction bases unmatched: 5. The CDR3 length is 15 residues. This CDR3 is CASSPGTGGAYEQYF. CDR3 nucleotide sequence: TGTGCCAGCAGCCCGGGGACAGGGGGAGCCTACGAGCAGTACTTC. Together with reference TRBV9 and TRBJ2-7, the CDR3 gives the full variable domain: DSGVTQTPKHLITATGQRVTLRCSPRSGDLSVYWYQQSLDQGLQFLIQYYNGEERAKGNILERFSAQQFPDLHSELNLSSLELGDSALYFCASSPGTGGAYEQYFGPGTRLTVT.

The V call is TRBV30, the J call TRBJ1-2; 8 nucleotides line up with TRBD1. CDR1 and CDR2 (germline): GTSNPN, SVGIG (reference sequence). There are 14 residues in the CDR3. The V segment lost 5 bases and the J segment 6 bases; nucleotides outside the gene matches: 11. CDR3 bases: TGTGCCTGGGAAGGGCAGACAGGGGTCAATGGCTACACCTTC. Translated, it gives CAWEGQTGVNGYTF.

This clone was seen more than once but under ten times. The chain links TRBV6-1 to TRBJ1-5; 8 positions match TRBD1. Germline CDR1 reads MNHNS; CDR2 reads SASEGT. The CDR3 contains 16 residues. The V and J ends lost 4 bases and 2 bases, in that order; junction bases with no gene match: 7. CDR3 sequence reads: CASSVRRGLGNQPQHF. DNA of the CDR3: TGTGCCAGCAGTGTCCGCAGGGGGCTGGGCAATCAGCCCCAGCATTTT.

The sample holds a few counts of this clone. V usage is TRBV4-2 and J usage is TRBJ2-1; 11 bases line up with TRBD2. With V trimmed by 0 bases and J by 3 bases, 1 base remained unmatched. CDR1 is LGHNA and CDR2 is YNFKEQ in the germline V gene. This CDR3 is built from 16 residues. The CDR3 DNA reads TGTGCCAGCAGCCAAGATACTAGCGGGAGCTACAATGAGCAGTTCTTC. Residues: CASSQDTSGSYNEQFF.

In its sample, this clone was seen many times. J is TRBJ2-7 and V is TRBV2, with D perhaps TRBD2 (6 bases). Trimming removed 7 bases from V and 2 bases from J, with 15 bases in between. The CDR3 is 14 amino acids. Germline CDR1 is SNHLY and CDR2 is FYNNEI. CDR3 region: CASKLGLDTYEQYV. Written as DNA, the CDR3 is TGTGCCAGCAAGTTGGGACTCGATACCTACGAGCAGTACGTC.

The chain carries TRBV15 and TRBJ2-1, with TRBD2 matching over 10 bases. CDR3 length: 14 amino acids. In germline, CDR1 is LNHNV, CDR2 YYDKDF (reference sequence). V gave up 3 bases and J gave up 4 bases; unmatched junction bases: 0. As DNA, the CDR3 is TGTGCCACCAGCAGGACTAGCGGGTACAATGAGCAGTTCTTC. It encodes CATSRTSGYNEQFF. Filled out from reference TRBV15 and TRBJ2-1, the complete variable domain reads DAMVIQNPRYQVTQFGKPVTLSCSQTLNHNVMYWYQQKSSQAPKLLFHYYDKDFNNEADTPDNFQSRRPNTSFCFLDIRSPGLGDTAMYLCATSRTSGYNEQFFGPGTRLTVL.

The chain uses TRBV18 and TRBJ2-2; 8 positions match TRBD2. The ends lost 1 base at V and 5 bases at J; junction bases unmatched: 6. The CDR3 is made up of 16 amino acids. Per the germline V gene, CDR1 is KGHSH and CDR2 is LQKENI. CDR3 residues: CASSPQGLGTTGELFF. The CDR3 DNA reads TGTGCCAGCTCACCACAGGGACTAGGAACGACCGGGGAGCTGTTTTTT.

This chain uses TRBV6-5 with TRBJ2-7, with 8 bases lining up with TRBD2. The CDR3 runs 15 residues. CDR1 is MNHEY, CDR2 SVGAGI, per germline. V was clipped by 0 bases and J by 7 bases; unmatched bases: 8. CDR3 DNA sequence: TGTGCCAGCAGTTACTCCCGGCGGGGGGCAGTAGAGCAGTACTTC. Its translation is CASSYSRRGAVEQYF.

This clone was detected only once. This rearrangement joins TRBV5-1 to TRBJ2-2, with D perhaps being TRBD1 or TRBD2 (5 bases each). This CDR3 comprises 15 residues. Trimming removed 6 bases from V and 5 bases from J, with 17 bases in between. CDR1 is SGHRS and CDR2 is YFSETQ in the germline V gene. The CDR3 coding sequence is TGCGCCAGCACCCCCGGGGCCGATTTAACCGGGGAGCTGTTTTTT. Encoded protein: CASTPGADLTGELFF.

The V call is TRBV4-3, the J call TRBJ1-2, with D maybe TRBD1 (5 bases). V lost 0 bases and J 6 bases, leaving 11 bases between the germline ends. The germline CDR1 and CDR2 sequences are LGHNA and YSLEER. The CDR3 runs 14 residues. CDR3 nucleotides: TGCGCCAGCAGCCAAGACGCAGGGCAGGATGGCTACACCTTC. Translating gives CASSQDAGQDGYTF.

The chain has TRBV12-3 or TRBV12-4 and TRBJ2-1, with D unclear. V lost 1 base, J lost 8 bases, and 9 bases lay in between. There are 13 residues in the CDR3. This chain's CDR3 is CASSLGLTDEQFF. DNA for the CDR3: TGTGCCAGCAGTTTAGGTCTAACAGATGAGCAGTTCTTC.

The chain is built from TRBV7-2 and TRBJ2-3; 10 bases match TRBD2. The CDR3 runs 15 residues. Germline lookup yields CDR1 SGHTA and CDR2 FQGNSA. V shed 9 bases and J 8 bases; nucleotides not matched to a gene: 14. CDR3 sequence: CASTPSGGAVGTQYF. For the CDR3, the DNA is TGTGCCAGTACACCCAGCGGGGGGGCAGTTGGTACGCAGTATTTT.

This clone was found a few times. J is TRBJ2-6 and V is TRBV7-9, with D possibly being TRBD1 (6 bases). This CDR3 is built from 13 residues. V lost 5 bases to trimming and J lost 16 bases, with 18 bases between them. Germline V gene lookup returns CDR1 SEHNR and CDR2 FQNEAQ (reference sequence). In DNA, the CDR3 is TGTGCCAGCAGCCTACGGGACACTCCCTTGCTGACTTTC. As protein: CASSLRDTPLLTF.

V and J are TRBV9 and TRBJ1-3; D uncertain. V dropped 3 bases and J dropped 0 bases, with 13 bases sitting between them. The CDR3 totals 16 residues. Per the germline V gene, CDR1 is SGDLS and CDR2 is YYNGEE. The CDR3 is CASSGGGPASGNTIYF. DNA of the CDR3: TGTGCCAGCAGCGGGGGAGGCCCAGCCTCTGGAAACACCATATATTTT.